This T cell receptor beta chain is from a study of T cell responses to AZD1222 COVID-19 vaccine. Study-wide results and limits: The CD4 TCRs associated with vaccination extended across spike and predominated at 160-218 and 743-854.

TCRdb keeps only in-frame clones here, not all; method: immunoSEQ multiplex PCR. This table has under 150,000 clones, around 85% appearing once. The CDR3 covers 13 residues. V lost 2 bases and J lost 11, with 10 bases in between. In the case of this clone: Its antigen is not identified.

This sequence joins TRBV12-3 or TRBV12-4 and TRBJ1-6; D gene ambiguous. This clonotype was sampled from an adult in good health. Sequencing was performed on peripheral blood, taken on day 0 of AZD1222 vaccination. For the CDR3, the DNA is TGTGCCAGCAGTTTAAGGACTTTCCCACCCCTCCACTTT. It translates to CASSLRTFPPLHF.